The rows below give T cell receptor beta chains drawn from one sample of a study of CD8+CD57+ T cells in acquired aplastic anemia. TCRdb fed the reads into MiXCR, producing one record per CDR3 protein. The sample shows some 200,000 distinct CDR3 sequences, 48% of them seen only once. The sample comprised sorted CD4+, CD8+, or CD8+CD57+ T cells (not recorded which) from PBMCs. The source of these receptors is a human donor with aplastic anemia. Both conserved end residues are part of each CDR3. D genes are given only for firm matches. Only some rows state a clone size, as once, few, many or a class for expanded clones.

CDR3aa,CDR3nt,abundance,v_gene,d_gene,j_gene
CSAGEDRGPGSYNKQFF,TGCAGTGCTGGAGAGGACAGGGGGCCCGGGTCGTACAATAAGCAGTTCTTC,-,TRBV20-1,TRBD1,TRBJ2-1
CASSESHGVDRGAHEQYF,TGCGCCAGCAGTGAGTCCCATGGTGTTGACAGGGGGGCCCACGAGCAGTACTTC,-,TRBV10-1,TRBD1,TRBJ2-7
CATSRAQTARGEQYF,TGTGCCACCAGCAGAGCCCAGACTGCAAGAGGCGAGCAGTACTTC,few,TRBV15,-,TRBJ2-7
CATSASLSNTGANVLTF,TGTGCCACCAGTGCCAGCTTATCGAACACCGGGGCCAACGTCCTGACTTTC,-,TRBV24-1,-,TRBJ2-6
CSAGFGQGNSPLHF,TGCAGTGCTGGGTTTGGACAGGGGAATTCACCCCTCCACTTT,few,TRBV20-1,TRBD1,TRBJ1-6
CATSELAGEAGELFF,TGTGCCACCAGTGAATTAGCGGGAGAAGCTGGGGAGCTGTTTTTT,-,TRBV24-1,TRBD2,TRBJ2-2
CASSLFTDNSPLHF,TGTGCCAGCAGCTTATTTACAGATAATTCACCCCTCCACTTT,few,TRBV7-8,-,TRBJ1-6
CATSGAGSNSPLHF,TGTGCCACCAGTGGCGCCGGGTCAAATTCACCCCTCCACTTT,-,TRBV24-1,-,TRBJ1-6
CASSLSAGGTQPQHF,TGTGCCAGCAGTTTGAGCGCAGGGGGGACTCAGCCCCAGCATTTT,-,TRBV28,TRBD1,TRBJ1-5
CASAPSSTYEQYF,TGTGCCAGCGCTCCTTCATCTACCTACGAGCAGTACTTC,-,TRBV12-3/TRBV12-4,-,TRBJ2-7
CASSLSVALAKNIQYF,TGCGCCAGCAGCTTGTCGGTGGCCCTAGCCAAAAACATTCAGTACTTC,-,TRBV5-1,-,TRBJ2-4
CASSWGQGQETQYF,TGTGCCAGCAGCTGGGGACAGGGCCAAGAGACCCAGTACTTC,many,TRBV5-4,TRBD1,TRBJ2-5
CASEGAAEQYF,TGCGCCAGCGAAGGAGCGGCCGAGCAGTACTTC,-,TRBV10-2,-,TRBJ2-7
CASSTSGVAGEKFF,TGTGCCAGCAGCACCAGTGGAGTAGCGGGAGAGAAGTTCTTC,few,TRBV11-1,TRBD2,TRBJ2-1
CAIKGSYNEQFF,TGTGCCATCAAGGGCTCCTACAATGAGCAGTTCTTC,many,TRBV10-3,-,TRBJ2-1
CASSSTLRGYGYTF,TGTGCCAGCAGCTCGACACTCAGGGGCTATGGCTACACCTTC,many,TRBV5-6,-,TRBJ1-2
CGASDRVGNYGYTF,TGCGGTGCTAGTGACAGGGTGGGAAACTATGGCTACACCTTC,-,TRBV20-1,TRBD1,TRBJ1-2